The source of this T cell receptor (beta chain) is a study of beta chain features in type 1 diabetes. General study points: In type 1 diabetes patients, VDJ junctions had fewer insertions; deletions at these junctions were more frequent.

This clone turned up a few times. The target antigen is unknown. The CDR3 consists of 18 residues. CDR1 and CDR2 (germline): SGDLS, YYNGEE. Trimming shortened V by 4 bases and J by 0 bases, and 23 bases separated the two germline ends. cDNA synthesis used the whole RNA isolate, giving expressed TCRB sequences. The method was immunoSEQ multiplex PCR; TCRdb's version includes in-frame clones alone and lacks a portion of them. The repertoire holds around 500,000 clones, with about 30% as singletons. The sequence came from a man younger than 35 in good health. The sequenced material came from naive CD4+ T cells from blood. V usage is TRBV9 and J usage is TRBJ2-7; the D call may be TRBD1 or TRBD2 (6 bases each). The CDR3 DNA is TGTGCCAGCAGCCCAAGCGTAATTGGAGGGGGGAGCTCCTACGAGCAGTACTTC. Its protein product is CASSPSVIGGGSSYEQYF.